These 28 T cell receptor beta chains share one sample of origin, sequenced in a study of blood T cell repertoires in COVID-19. Assay: immunoSEQ multiplex PCR; the TCRdb copy retains only in-frame clones and omits some. Among around 200,000 clones listed, under 85% were seen once. Source material: peripheral blood. These receptors all come from a human donor in a cohort sampled during active COVID-19.

V gene TRBV13 combines with J gene TRBJ1-4, with D perhaps matching TRBD1 (6 bases). Germline CDR1 and CDR2: PRHDT and FYEKMQ (reference sequence). This CDR3 is built from 13 residues. V was shortened by 4 bases and J by 11 bases, with 14 bases between the two germline ends. The CDR3 nucleotides read TGTGCCAGCAGCTCCTCCACAGGGTTGAAACTGTTTTTT. It codes for CASSSSTGLKLFF.

The chain has TRBV27 and TRBJ1-6; D unresolved. This CDR3 is 16 amino acids long. Germline assignment: CDR1 MNHEY and CDR2 SMNVEV (reference sequence). V lost 3 bases and J 6 bases, leaving 15 bases between the germline ends. This CDR3 is CASSFVLPGPNSPLHF. The CDR3 bases are TGTGCCAGCAGTTTTGTCCTGCCAGGTCCTAATTCACCCCTCCACTTT.

The chain uses TRBV4-1 and TRBJ1-5; D uncertain. Trimming left V 0 bases short and J 1 base short, with 7 bases between. The germline V gene has CDR1 MGHRA and CDR2 YSYEKL. The CDR3 totals 15 residues. As DNA, the CDR3 is TGCGCCAGCAGCCAAGAATCCTTAAGCAATCAGCCCCAGCATTTT. Protein product: CASSQESLSNQPQHF.

This clone was found a few times. The J gene is TRBJ1-6, the V gene TRBV27; D gene ambiguous. Germline CDR1 MNHEY, CDR2 SMNVEV (reference sequence). The CDR3 sequence is 15 residues long. The V end lost 6 bases, the J end lost 7 bases, and 16 bases lay between the germline ends. The CDR3 nucleotides are TGTGCCAGCAGCTCTTCTCCAAACAAGAATTCACCCCTCCACTTT. Its translation is CASSSSPNKNSPLHF.

The V gene is TRBV9, the J gene TRBJ2-7; D is undetermined. The V gene lost 0 bases and the J gene lost 0 bases, with 16 bases spanning the gap. Germline V lookup: CDR1 SGDLS, CDR2 YYNGEE. CDR3 length: 17 residues. CDR3 sequence: CASSVGQTPIPSYEQYF. The DNA of the CDR3 is TGTGCCAGCAGCGTAGGACAAACGCCTATACCCTCCTACGAGCAGTACTTC.

This clone was seen a handful of times. This sequence joins TRBV10-3 and TRBJ2-3, with a weak D call TRBD2 (6 bases). Germline V gene sequence: CDR1 ENHRY, CDR2 SYGVKD. This CDR3 has 12 residues. V was clipped by 8 bases and J by 5 bases, with 11 bases between them. CDR3 loop: CAIAASEDTQYF. In nucleotides, the CDR3 is TGTGCCATCGCGGCTAGCGAAGATACGCAGTATTTT.

A few counts support this clone. The V call is TRBV5-1, the J call TRBJ1-1; unclear D gene. CDR1 SGHRS and CDR2 YFSETQ come from the germline V gene. The germline V and J ends were trimmed by 0 bases and 3 bases, with 9 bases remaining between them. The CDR3 consists of 14 residues. The CDR3 is CASSLERLDTEAFF. The CDR3 DNA sequence: TGCGCCAGCAGCTTGGAGCGGCTGGACACTGAAGCTTTCTTT.

The DNA of the CDR3 is TGTGCCAGCAGCCAGGAGGACAGGCTAGGCGAAGCTTTCTTT. Translating gives CASSQEDRLGEAFF. The chain carries TRBV3-1 (or the pseudogene TRBV3-2) and TRBJ1-1; 7 nucleotides agree with TRBD1. CDR3 length: 14 residues. Germline V CDR1 and CDR2: LGHDT, YNNKEL (reference sequence). V trimming: 3 bases; J trimming: 8 bases; junction bases outside the gene matches: 9.

The chain joins TRBV13 to TRBJ2-7, with TRBD1 matching 7 bases. J was trimmed by 0 bases and V by 4 bases; bases with no gene match: 6. Germline loops: CDR1 PRHDT, CDR2 FYEKMQ (reference sequence). There are 15 residues in the CDR3. The CDR3 DNA reads as TGTGCCAGCAGCTCACAGGGGTTCCCCTCCTACGAGCAGTACTTC. Its protein is CASSSQGFPSYEQYF.

The V gene is TRBV2, the J gene TRBJ1-2; D is possibly TRBD1 (5 bases). V was shortened by 5 bases and J by 4 bases, with 14 bases between the two germline ends. CDR3 length: 14 amino acids. Germline CDR1 is SNHLY and CDR2 is FYNNEI. For the CDR3, the DNA is TGTGCCAGCAGTAAGGAAAGACAGATCTATGGCTACACCTTC. This translates into CASSKERQIYGYTF.

The chain combines TRBV7-2 with TRBJ2-1, with a weak D call TRBD1 (5 bases). Germline CDR1 SGHTA, CDR2 FQGNSA. V shed 3 bases and J shed 11 bases, with 11 bases lying between them. The CDR3 extends over 12 amino acids. The CDR3, as DNA: TGTGCCAGCAGCTTTGGGCAGGGCAAGCAGTTCTTC. Translation: CASSFGQGKQFF.

The gene calls are TRBV9 and TRBJ1-3; no clear D gene. With 3 bases removed from V and 0 bases from J, the gap between germline ends came to 13 bases. Germline lookup yields CDR1 SGDLS and CDR2 YYNGEE. This CDR3 region has 16 residues. The CDR3 spells CASSGEIWSSGNTIYF. The CDR3 DNA reads as TGTGCCAGCAGCGGCGAAATCTGGTCCTCTGGAAACACCATATATTTT.

The chain uses TRBV6-7 and TRBJ2-2; 7 nucleotides align to TRBD2. TRBV6-7 is sorted into the ORF group, with uncertain function. The ends lost 7 bases at V and 6 bases at J; junction bases unmatched: 8. The CDR3 is 14 amino acids. The CDR3 sequence: CASTHSRGAGELFF. In DNA form, the CDR3 reads TGTGCCAGCACCCACTCCCGGGGGGCCGGGGAGCTGTTTTTT.

The chain employs TRBV7-2 and TRBJ1-2; D not certain. The germline V gene has CDR1 SGHTA and CDR2 FQGNSA. The CDR3 totals 14 residues. The ends were cut back, 5 bases at V and 6 bases at J, with 16 bases in the middle. CDR3 bases: TGTGCCAGCAGCCCCCGTTGGTCAGTTCATGGCTACACCTTC. Translation gives CASSPRWSVHGYTF.

The chain employs TRBV19 and TRBJ2-6; TRBD1 agrees at 9 bases. This CDR3 region has 20 residues. In germline, CDR1 is LNHDA, CDR2 SQIVND (reference sequence). The J segment lost 3 bases and the V segment lost 5 bases, leaving 17 bases of the junction unmatched. CDR3 sequence: CASSPKGQGFSMGGANVLTF. The CDR3 nucleotides read TGTGCCAGTAGTCCCAAGGGACAGGGTTTTAGTATGGGTGGGGCCAACGTCCTGACTTTC.

The V gene is TRBV9, the J gene TRBJ1-2; D perhaps matches TRBD1 (6 bases). This CDR3 contains 15 residues. The V gene's germline CDR1 is SGDLS and CDR2 YYNGEE. V was shortened by 0 bases and J by 8 bases, with 17 bases between the two germline ends. CDR3 sequence reads: CASSVGGPGGNGYTF. CDR3 bases: TGTGCCAGCAGCGTAGGGGGGCCGGGTGGGAACGGCTACACCTTC.

The sample holds one count of this clone. The chain joins TRBV27 to TRBJ1-4; possibly TRBD1 for D (5 bases). V shed 5 bases and J shed 2 bases, with 9 bases lying between them. The CDR3 contains 14 residues. The V gene's germline CDR1 is MNHEY and CDR2 SMNVEV (reference sequence). The CDR3 spells CASSAWGTNEKLFF. CDR3 nucleotides: TGTGCCAGCAGTGCCTGGGGCACTAATGAAAAACTGTTTTTT.

The chain carries TRBV9 and TRBJ1-2, with D tentatively TRBD1 (6 bases). This CDR3 region has 16 residues. Trimming removed 3 bases from V and 3 bases from J, with 18 bases in between. The germline V gene has CDR1 SGDLS and CDR2 YYNGEE. The CDR3 DNA is TGTGCCAGCAGCGCCCACAGGGAAGAGGTGGACTATGGCTACACCTTC. It specifies CASSAHREEVDYGYTF. Looking up the rest from reference TRBV9 and TRBJ1-2 gives the full variable domain: DSGVTQTPKHLITATGQRVTLRCSPRSGDLSVYWYQQSLDQGLQFLIQYYNGEERAKGNILERFSAQQFPDLHSELNLSSLELGDSALYFCASSAHREEVDYGYTFGSGTRLTVV.

The chain combines TRBV11-2 with TRBJ1-3; TRBD1 might be the D (6 bases). This CDR3 spans 15 amino acids. Germline CDR1 reads SGHAT; CDR2 reads FQNNGV. V was pared by 5 bases and J by 0 bases, with 11 bases between. CDR3 coding DNA: TGTGCCAGCAGCACTCCAGGGGACTCTGGAAACACCATATATTTT. Translation gives CASSTPGDSGNTIYF.

V is TRBV15 and J is TRBJ1-2, with a tentative D call TRBD1 (5 bases). The V and J ends lost 2 bases and 5 bases respectively, with 15 bases between them. Per the germline V gene, CDR1 is LNHNV and CDR2 is YYDKDF (reference sequence). The CDR3 loop spans 15 amino acids. The CDR3 nucleotides read TGTGCCACCAGCAGATCTCGGGGGGTATCGTATGGCTACACCTTC. It translates to CATSRSRGVSYGYTF.

V is TRBV30 and J is TRBJ2-1, with 12 bases matching TRBD2. The V and J ends lost 3 bases and 6 bases, in that order; junction bases with no gene match: 9. CDR3 size: 16 residues. Germline CDR1 reads GTSNPN; CDR2 reads SVGIG (reference sequence). In nucleotides, the CDR3 is TGTGCCTGGAGCCATCTAGCGGGGGGGCCGTCCAATGAGCAGTTCTTC. Translating gives CAWSHLAGGPSNEQFF.

The CDR3 DNA reads as TGTGCCAGCAGACCGATAGACAGGAACACTGAAGCTTTCTTT. Its protein is CASRPIDRNTEAFF. The J gene is TRBJ1-1, the V gene TRBV6-5, with D perhaps TRBD1 (5 bases). The CDR3 contains 14 residues. V was pared by 6 bases and J by 1 base, with 12 bases between. The germline CDR1 and CDR2 sequences are MNHEY and SVGAGI.

This clone was counted between two and nine times. The chain recombines TRBV10-2 with TRBJ2-7, with 7 nucleotides matching TRBD1. Germline lookup yields CDR1 WSHSY and CDR2 SAAADI. The CDR3 is made up of 14 amino acids. With V trimmed by 3 bases and J by 6 bases, 8 bases remained unmatched. CDR3 in amino acids: CASSDPGTAPEQYF. The CDR3, as DNA: TGCGCCAGCAGTGACCCGGGGACAGCCCCCGAGCAGTACTTC.

The rearrangement uses TRBV6-5 and TRBJ1-4; TRBD1 might be the D (5 bases). From germline, CDR1 is MNHEY and CDR2 SVGAGI. V was trimmed by 5 bases and J by 6 bases, leaving 16 bases between them. This CDR3 is 15 amino acids long. Here the CDR3 reads CASSRTGGGDEKLFF. In DNA form, the CDR3 reads TGTGCCAGCAGTCGGACGGGGGGTGGAGATGAAAAACTGTTTTTT.

V and J are TRBV5-8 and TRBJ2-3; 9 nucleotides line up with TRBD1. Unmatched junction bases numbered 5, after V lost 4 bases and J lost 5 bases. CDR3 length equals 14 residues. Germline values: CDR1 SGHTS, CDR2 YDEGEE. The CDR3 protein is CASSRRQGVDTQYF. For the CDR3, the DNA is TGTGCCAGCAGCCGCCGACAGGGGGTAGATACGCAGTATTTT. Supplemented by reference TRBV5-8 and TRBJ2-3, the full variable domain reads EAGVTQSPTHLIKTRGQQATLRCSPISGHTSVYWYQQALGLGLQFLLWYDEGEERNRGNFPPRFSGRQFPNYSSELNVNALELEDSALYLCASSRRQGVDTQYFGPGTRLTVL.

The CDR3 reads CATSLDRSTDTQYF. CDR3 nucleotides: TGTGCCACCAGCCTCGACAGGTCTACAGATACGCAGTATTTT. The rearrangement joins TRBV15 to TRBJ2-3; maybe TRBD1 (6 bases). Trimming cost V 5 bases and J 3 bases, with 12 bases left between them. Looked up from germline, CDR1 is LNHNV and CDR2 is YYDKDF (reference sequence). CDR3 length: 14 amino acids.

The J gene is TRBJ1-5, the V gene TRBV19; D not resolved. Looked up from germline, CDR1 is LNHDA and CDR2 is SQIVND (reference sequence). The V gene lost 1 base and the J gene lost 7 bases, with 8 bases spanning the gap. The length of the CDR3 is 13 residues. The CDR3 reads CASSIAERQPQHF. In DNA form, the CDR3 reads TGTGCCAGTAGTATAGCCGAGCGCCAGCCCCAGCATTTT.

The chain is built from TRBV5-4 and TRBJ1-2; the match to TRBD1 covers 8 bases. V was pared by 2 bases and J by 7 bases, with 1 base of the junction left unmatched. The CDR3 length is 12 residues. CDR1 and CDR2 from the germline V gene are SGHNT and YYREEE (reference sequence). The CDR3 region is CASSFGQGGYTF. DNA for the CDR3: TGTGCCAGCAGCTTCGGACAGGGTGGCTACACCTTC.